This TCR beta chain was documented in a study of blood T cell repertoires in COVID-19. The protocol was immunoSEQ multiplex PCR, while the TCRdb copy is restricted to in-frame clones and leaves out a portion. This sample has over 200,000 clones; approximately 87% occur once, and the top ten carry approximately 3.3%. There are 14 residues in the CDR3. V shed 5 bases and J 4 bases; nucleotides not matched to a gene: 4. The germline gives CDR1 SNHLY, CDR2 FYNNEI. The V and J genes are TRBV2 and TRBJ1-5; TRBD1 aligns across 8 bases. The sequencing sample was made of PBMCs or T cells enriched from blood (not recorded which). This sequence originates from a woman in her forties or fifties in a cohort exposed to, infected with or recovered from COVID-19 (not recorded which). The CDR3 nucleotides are TGTGCCAGCAGTATGACAGGGGAGAATCAGCCCCAGCATTTT. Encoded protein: CASSMTGENQPQHF.